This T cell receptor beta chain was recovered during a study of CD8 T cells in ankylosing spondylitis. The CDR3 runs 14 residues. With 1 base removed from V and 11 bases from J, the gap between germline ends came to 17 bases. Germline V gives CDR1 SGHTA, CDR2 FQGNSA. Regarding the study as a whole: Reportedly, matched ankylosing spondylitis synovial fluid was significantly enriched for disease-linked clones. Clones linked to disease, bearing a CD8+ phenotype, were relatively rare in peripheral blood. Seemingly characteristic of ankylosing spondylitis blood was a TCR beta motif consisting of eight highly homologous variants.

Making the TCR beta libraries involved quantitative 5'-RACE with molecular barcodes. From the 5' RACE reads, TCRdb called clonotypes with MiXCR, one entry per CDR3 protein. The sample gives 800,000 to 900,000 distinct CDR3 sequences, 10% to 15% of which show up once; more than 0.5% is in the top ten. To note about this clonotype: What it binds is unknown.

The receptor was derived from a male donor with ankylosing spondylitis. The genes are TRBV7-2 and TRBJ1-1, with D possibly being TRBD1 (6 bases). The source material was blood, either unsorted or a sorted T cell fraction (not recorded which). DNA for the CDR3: TGTGCCAGCAGCTTAGGCCAAGGGGGACTGGGGGCTTTCTTT. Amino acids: CASSLGQGGLGAFF.